This TCR beta chain is from a study of T cells after yellow fever vaccination. Overall study results and limits: Contaminants from the bulk population, in the form of abundant clonotypes, could be found in FACS-sorted repertoires. Clones that expanded after primary vaccination mostly reappeared after the booster (roughly 96% CD4, 75% to 90% CD8).

TCRdb reprocessed the 5' RACE reads via MiXCR and lists one record per CDR3 protein. The sample consists of 150,000 to 200,000 distinct CDR3 sequences, less than 9% of them appearing once. This clonotype was found many times. Its target is unknown. CDR1 MDHEN and CDR2 SYDVKM come from the germline V gene. CDR3 length: 19 residues. The trim removed 6 bases at V and 0 bases at J, leaving 15 bases unmatched. This chain joins TRBV28 and TRBJ2-2; TRBD2 agrees at 8 bases. The source was CD4+ T cells sorted from PBMCs, collected 4 to 5 days after the first yellow fever vaccination. The sequence derives from a man aged 18-30 years who received the YFV17D yellow fever vaccine. In DNA, the CDR3 is TGTGCCAGCAGGACGCCCGGGAGGGGAGGGTCATCGAACACCGGGGAGCTGTTTTTT. As protein: CASRTPGRGGSSNTGELFF.